This T cell receptor (beta chain) stems from a study of graft-versus-host responses after intestinal transplantation. Overall study: Transplant types were multivisceral, liver-intestinal, or isolated intestinal.

Germline V gene data show CDR1 as SGDLS and CDR2 as YYNGEE. V lost 0 bases and J lost 5; bases outside the gene matches: 10. The CDR3 has 17 amino acids. TCRdb's table, derived via immunoSEQ multiplex PCR, lists solely in-frame clones and lacks some. The profile shows approximately 50,000 clones, approximately 90% of them singletons. Comments on this clone: Its antigen is still unknown.

General study findings and limits: High graft-versus-host to host-versus-graft clonal ratios were seen in allografts of patients with graft-donor T cell macrochimerism.

The chain links TRBV9 to TRBJ2-3, with 9 bases lining up with TRBD2. The sample consisted of PBMCs, taken 26 days after transplant. This receptor was obtained from a human patient who received an intestinal transplant, so some T cells may come from the graft donor. CDR3: CASSVDLRGGLKDTQYF. The CDR3 DNA sequence: TGTGCCAGCAGCGTAGACTTGCGGGGGGGCCTCAAAGATACGCAGTATTTT.